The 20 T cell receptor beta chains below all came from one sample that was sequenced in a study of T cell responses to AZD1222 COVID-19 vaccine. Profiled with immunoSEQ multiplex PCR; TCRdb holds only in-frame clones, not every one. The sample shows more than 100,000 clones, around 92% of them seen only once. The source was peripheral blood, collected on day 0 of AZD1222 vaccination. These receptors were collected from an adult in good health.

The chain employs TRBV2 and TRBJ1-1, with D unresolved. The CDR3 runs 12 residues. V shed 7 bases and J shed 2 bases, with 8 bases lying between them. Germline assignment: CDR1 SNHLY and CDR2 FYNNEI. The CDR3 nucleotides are TGTGCCAGCACCCTCTTTAACACTGAAGCTTTCTTT. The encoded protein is CASTLFNTEAFF. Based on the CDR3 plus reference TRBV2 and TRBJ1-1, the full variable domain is EPEVTQTPSHQVTQMGQEVILRCVPISNHLYFYWYRQILGQKVEFLVSFYNNEISEKSEIFDDQFSVERPDGSNFTLKIRSTKLEDSAMYFCASTLFNTEAFFGQGTRLTVV.

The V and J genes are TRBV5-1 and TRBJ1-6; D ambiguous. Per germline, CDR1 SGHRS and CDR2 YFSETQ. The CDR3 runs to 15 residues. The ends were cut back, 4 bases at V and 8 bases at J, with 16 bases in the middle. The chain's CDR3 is CASSQSGEGYSPLHF. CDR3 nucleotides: TGCGCCAGCAGCCAATCAGGCGAGGGCTATTCACCCCTCCACTTT. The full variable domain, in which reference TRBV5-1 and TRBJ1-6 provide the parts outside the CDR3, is KAGVTQTPRYLIKTRGQQVTLSCSPISGHRSVSWYQQTPGQGLQFLFEYFSETQRNKGNFPGRFSGRQFSNSRSEMNVSTLELGDSALYLCASSQSGEGYSPLHFGNGTRLTVT.

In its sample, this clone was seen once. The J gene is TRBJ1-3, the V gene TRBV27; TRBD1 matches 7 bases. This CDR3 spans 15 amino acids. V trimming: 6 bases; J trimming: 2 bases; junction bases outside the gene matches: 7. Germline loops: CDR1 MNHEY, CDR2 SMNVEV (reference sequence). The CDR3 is CASRPSQGAGNTIYF. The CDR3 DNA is TGTGCCAGCAGACCCTCGCAGGGGGCTGGAAACACCATATATTTT.

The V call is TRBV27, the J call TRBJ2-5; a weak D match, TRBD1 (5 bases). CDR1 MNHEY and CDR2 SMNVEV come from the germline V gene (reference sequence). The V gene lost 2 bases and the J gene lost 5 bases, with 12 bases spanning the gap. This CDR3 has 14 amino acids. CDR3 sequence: CASSLNPGRETQYF. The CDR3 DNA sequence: TGTGCCAGCAGTTTAAACCCAGGGCGGGAGACCCAGTACTTC.

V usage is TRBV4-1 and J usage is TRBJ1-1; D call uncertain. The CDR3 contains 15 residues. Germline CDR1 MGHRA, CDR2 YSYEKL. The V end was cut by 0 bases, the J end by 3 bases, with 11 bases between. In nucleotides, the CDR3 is TGCGCCAGCAGCCAAGATCGCGCGGACTACACTGAAGCTTTCTTT. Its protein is CASSQDRADYTEAFF.

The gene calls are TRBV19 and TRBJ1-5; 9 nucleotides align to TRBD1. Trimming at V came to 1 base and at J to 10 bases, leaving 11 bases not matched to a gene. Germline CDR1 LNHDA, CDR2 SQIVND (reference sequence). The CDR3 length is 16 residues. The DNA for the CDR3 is TGTGCCAGTAGTATAGGTTTCGGGACAGGGAGGAGTCCCCAGCATTTT. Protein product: CASSIGFGTGRSPQHF.

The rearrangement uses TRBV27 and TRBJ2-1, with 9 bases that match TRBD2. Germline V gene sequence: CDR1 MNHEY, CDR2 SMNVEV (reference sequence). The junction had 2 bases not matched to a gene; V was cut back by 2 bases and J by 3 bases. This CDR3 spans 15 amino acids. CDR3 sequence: CASSLAGGDYNEQFF. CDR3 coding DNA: TGTGCCAGCAGTTTAGCGGGAGGGGACTACAATGAGCAGTTCTTC.

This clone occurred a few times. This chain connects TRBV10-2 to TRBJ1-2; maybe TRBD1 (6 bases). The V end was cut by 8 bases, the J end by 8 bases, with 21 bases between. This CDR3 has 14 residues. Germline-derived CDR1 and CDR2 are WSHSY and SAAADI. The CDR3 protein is CASVDFRETGGYTF. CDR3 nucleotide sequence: TGCGCCAGCGTCGACTTCCGGGAGACAGGAGGCTACACCTTC.

The CDR3 loop is CASSPRTGLETGELFF. CDR3 sequence (DNA): TGTGCCAGTAGTCCCCGCACAGGGCTGGAAACCGGGGAGCTGTTTTTT. This rearrangement joins TRBV19 to TRBJ2-2, with a weak D call TRBD1 (6 bases). With 5 bases removed from V and 5 bases from J, the gap between germline ends came to 18 bases. Germline values: CDR1 LNHDA, CDR2 SQIVND (reference sequence). The CDR3 consists of 16 residues.

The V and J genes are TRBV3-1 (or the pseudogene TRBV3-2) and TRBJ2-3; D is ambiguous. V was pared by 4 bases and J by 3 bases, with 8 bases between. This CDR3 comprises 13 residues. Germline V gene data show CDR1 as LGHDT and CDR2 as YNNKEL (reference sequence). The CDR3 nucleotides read TGTGCCAGCAGCCCTCGACCTACAGATACGCAGTATTTT. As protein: CASSPRPTDTQYF.

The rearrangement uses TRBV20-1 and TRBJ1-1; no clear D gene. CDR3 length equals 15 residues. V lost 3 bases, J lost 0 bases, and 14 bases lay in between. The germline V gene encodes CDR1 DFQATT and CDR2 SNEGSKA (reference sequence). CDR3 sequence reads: CSASGPFFMNTEAFF. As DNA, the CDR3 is TGCAGTGCTAGTGGCCCGTTCTTCATGAACACTGAAGCTTTCTTT.

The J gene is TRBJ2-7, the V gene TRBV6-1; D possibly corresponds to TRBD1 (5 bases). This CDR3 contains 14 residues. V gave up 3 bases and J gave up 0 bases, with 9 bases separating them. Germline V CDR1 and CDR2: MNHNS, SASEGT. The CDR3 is CASSEGPHSYEQYF. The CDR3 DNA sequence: TGTGCCAGCAGTGAGGGGCCCCACTCCTACGAGCAGTACTTC.

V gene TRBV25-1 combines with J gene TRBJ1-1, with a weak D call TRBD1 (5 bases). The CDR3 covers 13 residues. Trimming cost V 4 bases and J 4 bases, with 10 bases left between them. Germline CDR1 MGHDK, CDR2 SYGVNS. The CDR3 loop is CASSVGGGTEAFF. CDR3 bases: TGTGCCAGCAGTGTGGGGGGAGGCACTGAAGCTTTCTTT.

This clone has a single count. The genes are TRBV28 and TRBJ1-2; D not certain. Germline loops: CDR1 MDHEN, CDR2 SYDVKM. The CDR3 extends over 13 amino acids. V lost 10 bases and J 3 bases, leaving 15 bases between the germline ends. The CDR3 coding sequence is TGTGCCATCCGGGAGGTCCAGGACTATGGCTACACCTTC. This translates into CAIREVQDYGYTF.

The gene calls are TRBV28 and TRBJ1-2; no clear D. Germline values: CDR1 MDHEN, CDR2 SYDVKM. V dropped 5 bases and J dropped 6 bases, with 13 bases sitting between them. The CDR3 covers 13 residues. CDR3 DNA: TGTGCCAGCAGTCTCTCCGGGTCTGATGGCTACACCTTC. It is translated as CASSLSGSDGYTF.

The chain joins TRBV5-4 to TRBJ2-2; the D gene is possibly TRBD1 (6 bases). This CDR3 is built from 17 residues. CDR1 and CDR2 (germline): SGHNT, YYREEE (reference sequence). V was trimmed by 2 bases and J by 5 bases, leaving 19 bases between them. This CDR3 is CASSFGGGQGMTGELFF. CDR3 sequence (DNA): TGTGCCAGCAGCTTTGGTGGCGGGCAGGGGATGACCGGGGAGCTGTTTTTT.

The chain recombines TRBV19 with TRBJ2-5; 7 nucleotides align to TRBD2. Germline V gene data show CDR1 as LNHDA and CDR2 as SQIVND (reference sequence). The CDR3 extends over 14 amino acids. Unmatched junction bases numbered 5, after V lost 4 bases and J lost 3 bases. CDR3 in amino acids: CASSSGSWEETQYF. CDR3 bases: TGTGCCAGTAGTAGCGGGAGTTGGGAAGAGACCCAGTACTTC.

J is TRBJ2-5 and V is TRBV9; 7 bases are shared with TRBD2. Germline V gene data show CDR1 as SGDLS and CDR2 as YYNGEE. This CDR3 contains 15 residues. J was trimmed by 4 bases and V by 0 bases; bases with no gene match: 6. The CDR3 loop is CASSVGRGEGETQYF. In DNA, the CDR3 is TGTGCCAGCAGCGTAGGGCGAGGGGAGGGAGAGACCCAGTACTTC.

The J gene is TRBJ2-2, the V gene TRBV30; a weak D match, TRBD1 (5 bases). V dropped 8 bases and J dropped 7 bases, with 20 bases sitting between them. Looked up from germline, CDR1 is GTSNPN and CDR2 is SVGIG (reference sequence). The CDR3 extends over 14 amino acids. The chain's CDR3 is CAPWGPRIIGELFF. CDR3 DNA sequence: TGTGCCCCCTGGGGCCCCCGCATCATCGGGGAGCTGTTTTTT.

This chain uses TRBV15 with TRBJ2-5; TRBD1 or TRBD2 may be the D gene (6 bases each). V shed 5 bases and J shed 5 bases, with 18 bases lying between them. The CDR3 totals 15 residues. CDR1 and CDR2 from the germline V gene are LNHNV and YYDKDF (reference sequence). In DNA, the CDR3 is TGTGCCACCAGCGGTACGAGGGGGGCCGGTGAGACCCAGTACTTC. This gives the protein CATSGTRGAGETQYF.